The rows below give T cell receptor beta chains drawn from one sample of a study of CD8 T cells in Susac syndrome. TCRdb reanalysed the immunoSEQ multiplex PCR reads using MiXCR and keeps one entry per CDR3 protein. The sample gives 200,000 to 250,000 distinct CDR3 sequences, 90% to 95% of which show up once; about 0.12% is in the top ten. The sample taken for sequencing was CD8+ T cells from PBMCs. These receptors came from a human donor with multiple sclerosis. Each CDR3 is given with its conserved first and last residue. Fields, in order: CDR3 DNA, CDR3 protein, V gene, D gene, J gene, clone size. The D gene is left open where the match is weak. Clone size is stated in some rows and not others, as once, few, many or a class when expanded.

CDR3 DNA: TGTGCCAGCAGTTTTGGGACTCCCGGTGGCACTGAAGCTTTCTTT
CDR3 protein: CASSFGTPGGTEAFF
V gene: TRBV27
D gene: .
J gene: TRBJ1-1
clone size: .

CDR3 DNA: TGTGCCAGCAGCTGGGCAGGCACAGATACGCAGTATTTT
CDR3 protein: CASSWAGTDTQYF
V gene: TRBV12-3/TRBV12-4
D gene: .
J gene: TRBJ2-3
clone size: .

CDR3 DNA: TGCGCCAGCAGCCAAGATGGTACGGACAATGAGCAGTTCTTC
CDR3 protein: CASSQDGTDNEQFF
V gene: TRBV4-3
D gene: .
J gene: TRBJ2-1
clone size: .

CDR3 DNA: TGCAGCGTCCTGGGGCTAGCGGGGACTTTTTCCGGGGAGCTGTTTTTT
CDR3 protein: CSVLGLAGTFSGELFF
V gene: TRBV29-1
D gene: TRBD2
J gene: TRBJ2-2
clone size: .

CDR3 DNA: TGTGCCAGCAGCTTACCAGGGAAGACCCTTGACTATGGCTACACCTTC
CDR3 protein: CASSLPGKTLDYGYTF
V gene: TRBV7-9
D gene: .
J gene: TRBJ1-2
clone size: .

CDR3 DNA: TGTGCCAGCAGTTTGTCGGGGGGCAACACCGGGGAGCTGTTTTTT
CDR3 protein: CASSLSGGNTGELFF
V gene: TRBV12-3/TRBV12-4
D gene: .
J gene: TRBJ2-2
clone size: few

CDR3 DNA: TGTGCCAGCAGCTTGTATCCCCCCGTTAGATACACAGATACGCAGTATTTT
CDR3 protein: CASSLYPPVRYTDTQYF
V gene: TRBV5-4
D gene: .
J gene: TRBJ2-3
clone size: .

CDR3 DNA: TGTGCCAGCAGTCCCTCGGGCGATGGGTTTTTCCCCCAGCATTTT
CDR3 protein: CASSPSGDGFFPQHF
V gene: TRBV27
D gene: .
J gene: TRBJ1-5
clone size: .

CDR3 DNA: TGTGCCAGCAGTGACGTGCGCACTGAAGCTTTCTTT
CDR3 protein: CASSDVRTEAFF
V gene: TRBV25-1
D gene: .
J gene: TRBJ1-1
clone size: .

CDR3 DNA: TGCAGCGTTGAAGGGTCCGACGGCGGTAAATCCGATACGCAGTATTTT
CDR3 protein: CSVEGSDGGKSDTQYF
V gene: TRBV29-1
D gene: .
J gene: TRBJ2-3
clone size: .

CDR3 DNA: TGTGCCAGTAGTATCGGGAGCTACAATGAGCAGTTCTTC
CDR3 protein: CASSIGSYNEQFF
V gene: TRBV19
D gene: .
J gene: TRBJ2-1
clone size: .

CDR3 DNA: TGTGCCAGCAGTGGACAGGGGACCCAGCCCCAGCATTTT
CDR3 protein: CASSGQGTQPQHF
V gene: TRBV25-1
D gene: TRBD1
J gene: TRBJ1-5
clone size: .

CDR3 DNA: TGTGCCAGCAGCCCCTACAGAACCGGTGGGTATGGCTACACCTTC
CDR3 protein: CASSPYRTGGYGYTF
V gene: TRBV3-1
D gene: .
J gene: TRBJ1-2
clone size: .

CDR3 DNA: TGTGCCAGCAGCCCGACCCTAGCGGGAGTGACCGGGGAGCTGTTTTTT
CDR3 protein: CASSPTLAGVTGELFF
V gene: TRBV2
D gene: TRBD2
J gene: TRBJ2-2
clone size: .

CDR3 DNA: TGTGCCAGCAGCTTGGGGGGATTCTATGGCTACACCTTC
CDR3 protein: CASSLGGFYGYTF
V gene: TRBV7-9
D gene: .
J gene: TRBJ1-2
clone size: few

CDR3 DNA: TGCAGTGCTACCGGGACTACCTCCAATGAGCAGTTCTTC
CDR3 protein: CSATGTTSNEQFF
V gene: TRBV20-1
D gene: TRBD2
J gene: TRBJ2-1
clone size: .

CDR3 DNA: TGTGCCAGCAGCCCACAGGGTCGGGTGTCGGGAGATACGCAGTATTTT
CDR3 protein: CASSPQGRVSGDTQYF
V gene: TRBV6-1
D gene: .
J gene: TRBJ2-3
clone size: .

CDR3 DNA: TGCAGTGCTCGGGGGTCCTCCTACGAGCAGTACTTC
CDR3 protein: CSARGSSYEQYF
V gene: TRBV20-1
D gene: .
J gene: TRBJ2-7
clone size: .

CDR3 DNA: TGTGCCACCAGTGACCAGGGAGATACGCAGTATTTT
CDR3 protein: CATSDQGDTQYF
V gene: TRBV24-1
D gene: .
J gene: TRBJ2-3
clone size: .

CDR3 DNA: TGTGCCAGCTCAACCCGTAGCGGGAGCTCGCCGTCCTACGAGCAGTACTTC
CDR3 protein: CASSTRSGSSPSYEQYF
V gene: TRBV18
D gene: TRBD2
J gene: TRBJ2-7
clone size: .

CDR3 DNA: TGTGCCAGCAGCGGCGGACGGGCACTTGAGCAGTTCTTC
CDR3 protein: CASSGGRALEQFF
V gene: TRBV2
D gene: .
J gene: TRBJ2-1
clone size: .

CDR3 DNA: TGTGCCAGCAGCTTAGAAGGCAGGATAGGGGAGACCCAGTACTTC
CDR3 protein: CASSLEGRIGETQYF
V gene: TRBV7-2
D gene: .
J gene: TRBJ2-5
clone size: .

CDR3 DNA: TGTGCCAGCAGCTTAGAATCGGCGGGAGTGGGAGAGACCCAGTACTTC
CDR3 protein: CASSLESAGVGETQYF
V gene: TRBV7-8
D gene: TRBD2
J gene: TRBJ2-5
clone size: .

CDR3 DNA: TGCGCCAGCAGCCAAGGGTTCCTTGGAGATACGCAGTATTTT
CDR3 protein: CASSQGFLGDTQYF
V gene: TRBV4-1
D gene: .
J gene: TRBJ2-3
clone size: few

CDR3 DNA: TGCAGTGCTAGCTTTGCTCGGAGGGAGTACGAGCAGTACTTC
CDR3 protein: CSASFARREYEQYF
V gene: TRBV20-1
D gene: .
J gene: TRBJ2-7
clone size: .

CDR3 DNA: TGCAGCGTTGAAGACCCGGGACAGGGAACCTACGAGCAGTACTTC
CDR3 protein: CSVEDPGQGTYEQYF
V gene: TRBV29-1
D gene: TRBD1
J gene: TRBJ2-7
clone size: .

CDR3 DNA: TGTGCCAGCAGCTTTGCGGCGGGCAGGGAAGCTTTCTTT
CDR3 protein: CASSFAAGREAFF
V gene: TRBV5-6
D gene: .
J gene: TRBJ1-1
clone size: .

CDR3 DNA: TGTGCCAGCAGTTACACAGGGTCGCGCTACAATGAGCAGTTCTTC
CDR3 protein: CASSYTGSRYNEQFF
V gene: TRBV6-6
D gene: .
J gene: TRBJ2-1
clone size: .

CDR3 DNA: TGTGCCAGCAGTTATAGGGCGGATACGAACACCGGGGAGCTGTTTTTT
CDR3 protein: CASSYRADTNTGELFF
V gene: TRBV6-5
D gene: .
J gene: TRBJ2-2
clone size: once

CDR3 DNA: TGTGCCAGCAGCGACTGGGACGCACAAGAGACCCAGTACTTC
CDR3 protein: CASSDWDAQETQYF
V gene: TRBV6-5
D gene: .
J gene: TRBJ2-5
clone size: .

CDR3 DNA: TGTGCCAGCAGCGTAGGGGTAGGGGGGAGGACTGAAGCTTTCTTT
CDR3 protein: CASSVGVGGRTEAFF
V gene: TRBV9
D gene: .
J gene: TRBJ1-1
clone size: .

CDR3 DNA: TGTGCCAGCAGTCTAACGTACAGGGTTGAGCACGAGCAGTACTTC
CDR3 protein: CASSLTYRVEHEQYF
V gene: TRBV6-6
D gene: .
J gene: TRBJ2-7
clone size: .

CDR3 DNA: TGCGCCAGCAGTGAGTTCAGGTGGCAGCCCCAGCATTTT
CDR3 protein: CASSEFRWQPQHF
V gene: TRBV10-2
D gene: .
J gene: TRBJ1-5
clone size: once

CDR3 DNA: TGTGCCAGCAGCACCAGACAGGGGGAGAACACTGAAGCTTTCTTT
CDR3 protein: CASSTRQGENTEAFF
V gene: TRBV7-2
D gene: TRBD1
J gene: TRBJ1-1
clone size: .

CDR3 DNA: TGCAGCGTTGAAGACGGGAGGACTAGCGGGGTCACAGATACGCAGTATTTT
CDR3 protein: CSVEDGRTSGVTDTQYF
V gene: TRBV29-1
D gene: TRBD2
J gene: TRBJ2-3
clone size: once

CDR3 DNA: TGCAGTGCTAGAACGTCCGGGGAGCTGTTTTTT
CDR3 protein: CSARTSGELFF
V gene: TRBV20-1
D gene: .
J gene: TRBJ2-2
clone size: few

CDR3 DNA: TGCAGTGCTTCCCGGACTAGCGTCAATGAGCAGTTCTTC
CDR3 protein: CSASRTSVNEQFF
V gene: TRBV20-1
D gene: TRBD2
J gene: TRBJ2-1
clone size: .

CDR3 DNA: TGTGCCAGCAGTATGAGTGAGCAGTTCTTC
CDR3 protein: CASSMSEQFF
V gene: TRBV7-9
D gene: .
J gene: TRBJ2-1
clone size: once

CDR3 DNA: TGTGCCAGCAGTCAACCTGGTTGGCAGAATACAATTTTGGAGCAGTTCTTC
CDR3 protein: CASSQPGWQNTILEQFF
V gene: TRBV12-3/TRBV12-4
D gene: .
J gene: TRBJ2-1
clone size: .

CDR3 DNA: TGCGCCAGCAGCCCTGACAGTGGGGAAAACATTCAGTACTTC
CDR3 protein: CASSPDSGENIQYF
V gene: TRBV4-3
D gene: .
J gene: TRBJ2-4
clone size: .

CDR3 DNA: TGTGCCAGCAGCGTAGAACCAGGTCCGAACACCGGGGAGCTGTTTTTT
CDR3 protein: CASSVEPGPNTGELFF
V gene: TRBV9
D gene: .
J gene: TRBJ2-2
clone size: .

CDR3 DNA: TGTGCCTGGAGTGATAGGGCTTACGAGCAGTACTTC
CDR3 protein: CAWSDRAYEQYF
V gene: TRBV30
D gene: .
J gene: TRBJ2-7
clone size: .

CDR3 DNA: TGTGCCAGCAGTTTCGATTTCACTGAAGCTTTCTTT
CDR3 protein: CASSFDFTEAFF
V gene: TRBV12-3/TRBV12-4
D gene: .
J gene: TRBJ1-1
clone size: .

CDR3 DNA: TGTGCCAGCAGCTTTCGCCCAGGGGACGGCTACACCTTC
CDR3 protein: CASSFRPGDGYTF
V gene: TRBV5-4
D gene: .
J gene: TRBJ1-2
clone size: .

CDR3 DNA: TGCGCCAGCAAGGACCATTACAATGAGCAGTTCTTC
CDR3 protein: CASKDHYNEQFF
V gene: TRBV4-3
D gene: .
J gene: TRBJ2-1
clone size: .

CDR3 DNA: TGCGCCAGCAGACAGGGCCCCCCTGGAGAGACCCAGTACTTC
CDR3 protein: CASRQGPPGETQYF
V gene: TRBV5-1
D gene: .
J gene: TRBJ2-5
clone size: .

CDR3 DNA: TGTGCCAGCACCGCCGGGACAGACAATGAGCAGTTCTTC
CDR3 protein: CASTAGTDNEQFF
V gene: TRBV2
D gene: TRBD1
J gene: TRBJ2-1
clone size: once

CDR3 DNA: TGTGCCAGCAGCTTTCAGGGGCCGATAACTAACTATGGCTACACCTTC
CDR3 protein: CASSFQGPITNYGYTF
V gene: TRBV7-2
D gene: .
J gene: TRBJ1-2
clone size: .

CDR3 DNA: TGTGCCAGCAGCTCCCTAGCCGGGCCAGCGAACACTGAAGCTTTCTTT
CDR3 protein: CASSSLAGPANTEAFF
V gene: TRBV7-9
D gene: .
J gene: TRBJ1-1
clone size: once

CDR3 DNA: TGTGCCAGCGGAACAATAGTAGATACGCAGTATTTT
CDR3 protein: CASGTIVDTQYF
V gene: TRBV12-3/TRBV12-4
D gene: .
J gene: TRBJ2-3
clone size: .

CDR3 DNA: TGTGCCAGCTCCCCCAATTGGGGGGACAATGAGCAGTTCTTC
CDR3 protein: CASSPNWGDNEQFF
V gene: TRBV6-1
D gene: .
J gene: TRBJ2-1
clone size: once

CDR3 DNA: TGTGCCAGCAGCTTATCCGGGACAGGCGATCAGCCCCAGCATTTT
CDR3 protein: CASSLSGTGDQPQHF
V gene: TRBV13
D gene: TRBD1
J gene: TRBJ1-5
clone size: .

CDR3 DNA: TGTGCCAGTAGTACAATCCCGACAGGGGAGGGCACTGAAGCTTTCTTT
CDR3 protein: CASSTIPTGEGTEAFF
V gene: TRBV19
D gene: TRBD1
J gene: TRBJ1-1
clone size: .

CDR3 DNA: TGTGCCAGCAGCTTGGAACAGGGGGACTACGAGCAGTACTTC
CDR3 protein: CASSLEQGDYEQYF
V gene: TRBV5-6
D gene: TRBD1
J gene: TRBJ2-7
clone size: .

CDR3 DNA: TGCAGTGCCCTGGGACTAGCGGGGAGCTACGAGCAGTACTTC
CDR3 protein: CSALGLAGSYEQYF
V gene: TRBV20-1
D gene: TRBD2
J gene: TRBJ2-7
clone size: .